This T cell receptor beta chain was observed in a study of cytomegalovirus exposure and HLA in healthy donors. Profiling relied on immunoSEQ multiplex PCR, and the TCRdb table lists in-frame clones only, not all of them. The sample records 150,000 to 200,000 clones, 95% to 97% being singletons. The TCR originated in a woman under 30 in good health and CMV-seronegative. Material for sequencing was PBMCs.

The CDR3 nucleotides read TGTGCCAGCCGTCACTCGGGACTCCCCGCAGATACGCAGTATTTT. Protein: CASRHSGLPADTQYF. This chain connects TRBV14 to TRBJ2-3, with D perhaps matching TRBD2 (6 bases). V shed 8 bases and J shed 4 bases, with 19 bases lying between them. CDR1 and CDR2 from the germline V gene are SGHDN and FVKESK. The CDR3 is 15 residues long. The whole variable domain, remainder taken from reference TRBV14 and TRBJ2-3, is EAGVTQFPSHSVIEKGQTVTLRCDPISGHDNLYWYRRVMGKEIKFLLHFVKESKQDESGMPNNRFLAERTGGTYSTLKVQPAELEDSGVYFCASRHSGLPADTQYFGPGTRLTVL.